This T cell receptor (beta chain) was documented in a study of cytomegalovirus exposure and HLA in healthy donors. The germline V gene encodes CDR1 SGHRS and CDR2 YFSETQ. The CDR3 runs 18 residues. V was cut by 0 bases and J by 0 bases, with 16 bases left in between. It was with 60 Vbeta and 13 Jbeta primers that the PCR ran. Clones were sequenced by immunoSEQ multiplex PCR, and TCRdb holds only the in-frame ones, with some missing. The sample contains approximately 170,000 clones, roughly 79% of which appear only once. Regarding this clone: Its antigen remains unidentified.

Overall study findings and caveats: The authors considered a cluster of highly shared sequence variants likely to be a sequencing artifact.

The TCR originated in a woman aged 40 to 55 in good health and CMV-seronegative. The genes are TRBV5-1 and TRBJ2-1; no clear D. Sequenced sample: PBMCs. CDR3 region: CASSLVARLASSYNEQFF. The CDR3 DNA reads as TGCGCCAGCAGCTTGGTCGCTCGCCTGGCCAGCTCCTACAATGAGCAGTTCTTC.